These 24 T cell receptor beta chains share one sample of origin, sequenced in a study of T cell responses to AZD1222 COVID-19 vaccine. Sequenced by immunoSEQ multiplex PCR; TCRdb stores in-frame clones only, minus some. The table shows around 180,000 clones, with over 80% occurring only once. This specimen was peripheral blood, taken on day 0 of AZD1222 vaccination. These receptors were taken from an adult in good health.

V and J are TRBV5-1 and TRBJ1-1; a weak D match, TRBD1 (6 bases). CDR1 and CDR2 (germline): SGHRS, YFSETQ. CDR3 length: 13 amino acids. Trimming removed 2 bases at V and 3 bases at J, with 8 bases between. CDR3 sequence: CASSFRGYTEAFF. The CDR3 nucleotides are TGCGCCAGCAGCTTCAGGGGTTACACTGAAGCTTTCTTT.

The rearrangement uses TRBV6-4 and TRBJ1-5; TRBD1 agrees at 9 bases. Germline values: CDR1 MRHNA, CDR2 SNTAGT. This CDR3 has 20 amino acids. J gave up 0 bases and V 1 base, and 13 bases lay outside the gene matches. CDR3 amino acids: CASSDFYWTGVIYSNQPQHF. CDR3 in DNA: TGTGCCAGCAGTGACTTTTATTGGACAGGGGTAATCTATAGCAATCAGCCCCAGCATTTT.

This clone appeared many times. V gene TRBV30 combines with J gene TRBJ2-2, with D perhaps TRBD1 (6 bases). This CDR3 has 14 residues. The germline V gene encodes CDR1 GTSNPN and CDR2 SVGIG (reference sequence). Between the trimmed V and J ends, which lost 2 bases and 3 bases, there was a span of 10 bases. Written as DNA, the CDR3 is TGTGCCTGGAGTCCGAACAGGGACACCGGGGAGCTGTTTTTT. It yields the protein CAWSPNRDTGELFF.

The rearrangement joins TRBV5-6 to TRBJ1-5, with D perhaps matching TRBD1 (5 bases). CDR1 SGHDT and CDR2 YYEEEE come from the germline V gene. This CDR3 has 14 amino acids. The ends were cut back, 0 bases at V and 7 bases at J, with 11 bases in the middle. This CDR3 is CASSLVGSGQPQHF. The CDR3, as DNA: TGTGCCAGCAGCTTGGTGGGTTCAGGGCAGCCCCAGCATTTT. The variable domain in full, completed from reference TRBV5-6 and TRBJ1-5, reads DAGVTQSPTHLIKTRGQQVTLRCSPKSGHDTVSWYQQALGQGPQFIFQYYEEEERQRGNFPDRFSGHQFPNYSSELNVNALLLGDSALYLCASSLVGSGQPQHFGDGTRLSIL.

The V call is TRBV14, the J call TRBJ2-5; 13 bases agree with TRBD2. This CDR3 is 15 amino acids long. Per the germline V gene, CDR1 is SGHDN and CDR2 is FVKESK. V lost 4 bases to trimming and J lost 3 bases; unmatched junction nucleotides: 2. CDR3 in DNA: TGTGCCAGCAGCCCACTAGCGGGAGGGGAAGAGACCCAGTACTTC. Protein: CASSPLAGGEETQYF.

The V call is TRBV7-3, the J call TRBJ1-1, with TRBD1 identical over 12 bases. Germline values: CDR1 SGHTA, CDR2 FQGTGA. This CDR3 has 16 residues. Trimming took 2 bases from V and 4 from J; bases not matched to a gene: 5. The CDR3: CASSLGGTGGLTEAFF. For the CDR3, the DNA is TGTGCCAGCAGCTTAGGAGGGACAGGGGGCCTCACTGAAGCTTTCTTT.

This rearrangement joins TRBV2 to TRBJ2-1; D is perhaps TRBD2 (5 bases). The CDR3 has 14 amino acids. V lost 7 bases and J 0 bases, leaving 10 bases between the germline ends. CDR1 and CDR2 from the germline V gene are SNHLY and FYNNEI. The chain's CDR3 is CASTSGSSYNEQFF. In DNA form, the CDR3 reads TGTGCCAGCACAAGCGGCAGCTCCTACAATGAGCAGTTCTTC.

This chain connects TRBV28 to TRBJ1-2; D unresolved. Germline V gene data show CDR1 as MDHEN and CDR2 as SYDVKM. Between the trimmed V and J ends, which lost 5 bases and 1 base, there was a span of 2 bases. CDR3 length: 11 amino acids. The CDR3: CASSLNYGYTF. CDR3 DNA: TGTGCCAGCAGTCTTAACTATGGCTACACCTTC.

For this clone: The same CDR3 also results from other DNA sequences found in this sample. V and J are TRBV18 and TRBJ1-1, with a possible D match to TRBD1 (5 bases). Trimming took 6 bases from V and 0 from J, leaving 8 bases between them. Germline assignment: CDR1 KGHSH and CDR2 LQKENI. The CDR3 has 13 amino acids. CDR3 DNA: TGTGCCAGCTCCCAGGGTTTGAACACTGAAGCTTTCTTT. Translated: CASSQGLNTEAFF.

The chain couples TRBV19 to TRBJ1-1, with D perhaps matching TRBD1 (6 bases). V was clipped by 3 bases and J by 9 bases, with 17 bases between them. This CDR3 has 14 amino acids. CDR1 is LNHDA and CDR2 is SQIVND in the germline V gene (reference sequence). In DNA form, the CDR3 reads TGTGCCAGTAGTATGGGTTTGGTTCAGGGGAAAGCTTTCTTT. It is translated as CASSMGLVQGKAFF.

The J gene is TRBJ1-6, the V gene TRBV18; TRBD1 matches at 7 bases. Germline CDR1 KGHSH, CDR2 LQKENI. V lost 1 base to trimming and J lost 5 bases; unmatched junction nucleotides: 2. The CDR3 sequence is 15 residues long. The CDR3: CASSPQGQHNSPLHF. The CDR3 bases are TGTGCCAGCTCACCACAGGGACAGCATAATTCACCCCTCCACTTT.

This rearrangement joins TRBV7-8 to TRBJ1-3, with D tentatively TRBD1 (5 bases). This CDR3 region has 15 residues. Germline values: CDR1 SGHVS, CDR2 FQNEAQ. Trimming removed 5 bases from V and 4 bases from J, with 15 bases in between. This CDR3 reads CASSPRRGVGNTIYF. As DNA, the CDR3 is TGTGCCAGCAGCCCGAGGAGGGGTGTCGGAAACACCATATATTTT.

The chain combines TRBV27 with TRBJ1-1; D possibly corresponds to TRBD1 (5 bases). With 0 bases removed from V and 6 bases from J, the gap between germline ends came to 14 bases. Germline assignment: CDR1 MNHEY and CDR2 SMNVEV (reference sequence). CDR3 length: 15 residues. The CDR3 loop is CASSLSWQGRAEAFF. In DNA, the CDR3 is TGTGCCAGCAGTTTATCGTGGCAGGGAAGGGCTGAAGCTTTCTTT.

V and J are TRBV5-4 and TRBJ2-1; possibly TRBD2 for D (8 bases). This CDR3 is built from 16 residues. Trimming removed 6 bases from V and 8 bases from J, with 24 bases in between. The germline gives CDR1 SGHNT, CDR2 YYREEE (reference sequence). CDR3 nucleotides: TGTGCCAGCACCGGGGCGGGACAGCGGGAGTTGGATGAGCAGTTCTTC. It specifies CASTGAGQRELDEQFF.

The chain combines TRBV28 with TRBJ2-1; D is possibly TRBD2 (5 bases). CDR1 and CDR2 from the germline V gene are MDHEN and SYDVKM. This CDR3 has 14 amino acids. V shed 5 bases and J shed 3 bases, with 11 bases lying between them. CDR3 coding DNA: TGTGCCAGCAGTCCCCCACTAGTCTACAATGAGCAGTTCTTC. Amino acids: CASSPPLVYNEQFF.

Details on this clone: Other DNA sequences in the same sample also yield this CDR3. This chain uses TRBV28 with TRBJ1-2; D remains unclear. The CDR3 length is 12 residues. Germline V gene sequence: CDR1 MDHEN, CDR2 SYDVKM. V was trimmed by 1 base and J by 8 bases, leaving 8 bases between them. CDR3 loop: CASSLSGYGYTF. The CDR3 nucleotides read TGTGCCAGCAGTTTATCCGGTTACGGCTACACCTTC.

This clone was seen just once. DNA for the CDR3: TGCGCCAGCAGCCCGCAGGGGGCTCAAGGCTACACCTTC. Residues: CASSPQGAQGYTF. This rearrangement joins TRBV5-1 to TRBJ1-2; 8 bases map to TRBD1. The junction had 7 bases not matched to a gene; V was cut back by 4 bases and J by 8 bases. In germline, CDR1 is SGHRS, CDR2 YFSETQ. The CDR3 is 13 residues long.

This clone was seen only once. Other nucleotide sequences in the sample specify the same CDR3. The rearrangement links TRBV27 to TRBJ2-1; possible D gene TRBD2, 5 bases. Between the trimmed V and J ends, which lost 2 bases and 1 base, there was a span of 6 bases. Looked up from germline, CDR1 is MNHEY and CDR2 is SMNVEV (reference sequence). CDR3 length: 14 residues. CDR3 residues: CASSLRGSYNEQFF. The CDR3 DNA is TGTGCCAGCAGTTTACGGGGTTCCTACAATGAGCAGTTCTTC.

This chain uses TRBV19 with TRBJ2-7; 14 nucleotides line up with TRBD2. This CDR3 is built from 15 residues. Per germline, CDR1 LNHDA and CDR2 SQIVND (reference sequence). V shed 7 bases, J shed 2 bases, and the junction held 4 bases outside the gene matches. The CDR3 protein is CASTVGLAGAYEQYF. CDR3 bases: TGTGCCAGTACAGTGGGACTAGCGGGAGCCTACGAGCAGTACTTC.

The rearrangement uses TRBV2 and TRBJ2-3; no definite D call. With 0 bases removed from V and 5 bases from J, the gap between germline ends came to 9 bases. This CDR3 contains 14 residues. In germline, CDR1 is SNHLY, CDR2 FYNNEI. The CDR3 nucleotides are TGTGCCAGCAGTGAAGCGCCTAGAATAGATACGCAGTATTTT. Residues: CASSEAPRIDTQYF.

The chain has TRBV19 and TRBJ2-7; 7 bases match TRBD2. This CDR3 region has 14 residues. Germline assignment: CDR1 LNHDA and CDR2 SQIVND (reference sequence). Germline trimming cut 2 bases from V and 5 bases from J; bases unmatched to any gene: 6. CDR3 protein: CASSIRGSLHEQYF. CDR3 nucleotides: TGTGCCAGTAGTATACGCGGGAGTCTCCACGAGCAGTACTTC.

This chain connects TRBV5-8 to TRBJ2-1; D is perhaps TRBD1 (6 bases). The CDR3 extends over 16 amino acids. Germline loops: CDR1 SGHTS, CDR2 YDEGEE. The V and J ends lost 2 bases and 1 base respectively, with 13 bases between them. The DNA for the CDR3 is TGTGCCAGCAGCTTTCGGGACACCCGTTCCTACAATGAGCAGTTCTTC. Protein sequence: CASSFRDTRSYNEQFF. The variable domain in full, completed from reference TRBV5-8 and TRBJ2-1, reads EAGVTQSPTHLIKTRGQQATLRCSPISGHTSVYWYQQALGLGLQFLLWYDEGEERNRGNFPPRFSGRQFPNYSSELNVNALELEDSALYLCASSFRDTRSYNEQFFGPGTRLTVL.

The chain combines TRBV5-8 with TRBJ2-6; D may be TRBD1 or TRBD2 (5 bases each). CDR3 size: 18 residues. Germline CDR1 is SGHTS and CDR2 is YDEGEE. Deletions cut 8 bases from V and 1 base from J, with 22 bases between. CDR3 in amino acids: CASSARGREFSGANVLTF. The CDR3, as DNA: TGTGCCAGTTCAGCGAGGGGCAGGGAATTTTCTGGGGCCAACGTCCTGACTTTC.

The CDR3 loop is CASSQEPTRGGQPQHF. The CDR3 bases are TGCGCCAGCAGCCAAGAACCCACAAGGGGGGGTCAGCCCCAGCATTTT. This chain joins TRBV4-1 and TRBJ1-5; D may be TRBD1 (6 bases). The CDR3 contains 16 residues. Germline V lookup: CDR1 MGHRA, CDR2 YSYEKL. Trimming left V 0 bases short and J 6 bases short, with 15 bases between.